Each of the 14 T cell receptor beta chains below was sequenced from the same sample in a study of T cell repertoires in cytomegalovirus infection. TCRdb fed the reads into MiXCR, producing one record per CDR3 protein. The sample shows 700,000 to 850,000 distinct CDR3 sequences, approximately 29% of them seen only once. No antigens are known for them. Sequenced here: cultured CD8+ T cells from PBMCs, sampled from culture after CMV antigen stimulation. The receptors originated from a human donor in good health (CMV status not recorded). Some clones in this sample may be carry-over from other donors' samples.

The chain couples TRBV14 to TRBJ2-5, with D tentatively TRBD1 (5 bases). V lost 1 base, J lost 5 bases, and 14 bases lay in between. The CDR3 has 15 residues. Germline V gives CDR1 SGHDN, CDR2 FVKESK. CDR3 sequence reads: CASSQAGHSAETQYF. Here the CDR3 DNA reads TGTGCCAGCAGCCAAGCAGGGCACTCAGCTGAGACCCAGTACTTC.

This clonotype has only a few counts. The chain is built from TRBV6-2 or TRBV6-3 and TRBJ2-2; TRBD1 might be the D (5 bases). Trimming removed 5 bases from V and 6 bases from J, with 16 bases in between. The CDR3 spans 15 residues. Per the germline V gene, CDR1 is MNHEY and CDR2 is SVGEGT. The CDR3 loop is CASSARVPQSGELFF. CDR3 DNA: TGTGCCAGCAGTGCCAGGGTCCCCCAGTCCGGGGAGCTGTTTTTT.

The CDR3 sequence is CASSSFSYGNTGELFF. In DNA form, the CDR3 reads TGTGCCAGCAGCTCCTTTTCCTACGGGAACACCGGGGAGCTGTTTTTT. The V call is TRBV5-8, the J call TRBJ2-2; D unresolved. The CDR3 covers 16 residues. Trimming cost V 3 bases and J 1 base, with 13 bases left between them. Germline V CDR1 and CDR2: SGHTS, YDEGEE.

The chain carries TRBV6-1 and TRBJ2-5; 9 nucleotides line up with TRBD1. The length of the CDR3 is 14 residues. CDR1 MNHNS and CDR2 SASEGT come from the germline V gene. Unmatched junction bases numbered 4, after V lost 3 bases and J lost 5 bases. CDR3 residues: CASSEEDRGETQYF. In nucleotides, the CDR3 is TGTGCCAGCAGTGAGGAGGACAGGGGCGAGACCCAGTACTTC.

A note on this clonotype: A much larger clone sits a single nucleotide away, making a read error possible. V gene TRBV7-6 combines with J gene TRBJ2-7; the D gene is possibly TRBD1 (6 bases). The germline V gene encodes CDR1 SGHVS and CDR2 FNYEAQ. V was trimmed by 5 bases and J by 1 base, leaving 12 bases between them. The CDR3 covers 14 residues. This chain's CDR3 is CASSAQQGSYEQYV. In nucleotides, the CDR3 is TGTGCCAGCAGCGCTCAACAGGGTTCCTACGAGCAGTACGTC.

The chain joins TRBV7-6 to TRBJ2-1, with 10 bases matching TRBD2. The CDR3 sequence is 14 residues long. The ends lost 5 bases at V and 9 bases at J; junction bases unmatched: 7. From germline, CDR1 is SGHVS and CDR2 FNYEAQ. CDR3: CASSKAGGPGEQFF. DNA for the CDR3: TGTGCCAGCAGCAAAGCGGGGGGGCCGGGTGAGCAGTTCTTC.

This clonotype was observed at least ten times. CDR3 region: CASSIRGGETQYF. CDR3 in DNA: TGTGCCAGTAGTATACGAGGAGGGGAGACCCAGTACTTC. This rearrangement joins TRBV19 to TRBJ2-5; D possibly corresponds to TRBD2 (6 bases). The CDR3 totals 13 residues. Germline loops: CDR1 LNHDA, CDR2 SQIVND (reference sequence). V lost 2 bases and J 5 bases, leaving 9 bases between the germline ends.

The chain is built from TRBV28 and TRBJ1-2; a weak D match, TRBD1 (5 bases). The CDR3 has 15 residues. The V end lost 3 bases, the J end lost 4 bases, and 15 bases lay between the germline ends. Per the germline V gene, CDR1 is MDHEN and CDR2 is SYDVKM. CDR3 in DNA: TGTGCCAGCAGTTTCACGGGGCGGAGTAGCTATGGCTACACCTTC. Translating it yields CASSFTGRSSYGYTF.

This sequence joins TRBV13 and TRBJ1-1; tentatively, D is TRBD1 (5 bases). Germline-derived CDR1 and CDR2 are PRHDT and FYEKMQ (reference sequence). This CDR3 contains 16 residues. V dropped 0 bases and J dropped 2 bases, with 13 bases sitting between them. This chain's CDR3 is CASSLGLMGGNTEAFF. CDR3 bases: TGTGCCAGCAGCTTAGGCCTAATGGGGGGAAACACTGAAGCTTTCTTT.

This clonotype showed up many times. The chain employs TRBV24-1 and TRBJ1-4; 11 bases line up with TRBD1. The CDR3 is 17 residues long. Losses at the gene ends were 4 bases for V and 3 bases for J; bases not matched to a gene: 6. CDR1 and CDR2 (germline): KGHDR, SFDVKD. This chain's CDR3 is CATSDGTGGLANEKLFF. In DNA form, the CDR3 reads TGTGCCACCAGTGACGGGACAGGGGGGTTGGCTAATGAAAAACTGTTTTTT.

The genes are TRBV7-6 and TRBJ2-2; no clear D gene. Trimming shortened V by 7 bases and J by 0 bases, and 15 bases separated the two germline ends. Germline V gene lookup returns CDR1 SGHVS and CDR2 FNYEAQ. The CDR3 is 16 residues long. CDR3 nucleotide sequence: TGTGCCAGCACCTCTAGTGTGGCCGCGAACACCGGGGAGCTGTTTTTT. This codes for CASTSSVAANTGELFF. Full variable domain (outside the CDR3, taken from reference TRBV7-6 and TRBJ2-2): GAGVSQSPRYKVTKRGQDVALRCDPISGHVSLYWYRQALGQGPEFLTYFNYEAQQDKSGLPNDRFSAERPEGSISTLTIQRTEQRDSAMYRCASTSSVAANTGELFFGEGSRLTVL.

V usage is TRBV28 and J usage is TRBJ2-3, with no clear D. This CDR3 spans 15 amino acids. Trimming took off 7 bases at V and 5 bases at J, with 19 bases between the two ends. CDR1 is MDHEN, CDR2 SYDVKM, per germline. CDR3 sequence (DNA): TGTGCCAGCACCGGAATTTTTGGGTATGGAGATACGCAGTATTTT. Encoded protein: CASTGIFGYGDTQYF. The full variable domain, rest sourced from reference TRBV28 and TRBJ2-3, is DVKVTQSSRYLVKRTGEKVFLECVQDMDHENMFWYRQDPGLGLRLIYFSYDVKMKEKGDIPEGYSVSREKKERFSLILESASTNQTSMYLCASTGIFGYGDTQYFGPGTRLTVL.

DNA of the CDR3: TGTGCCAGCAGTCGGGACAGAAACTCTGGAAACACCATATATTTT. Its protein is CASSRDRNSGNTIYF. V usage is TRBV6-1 and J usage is TRBJ1-3, with 7 bases matching TRBD1. Unmatched junction bases numbered 4, after V lost 5 bases and J lost 0 bases. Looked up from germline, CDR1 is MNHNS and CDR2 is SASEGT. The CDR3 runs 15 residues.

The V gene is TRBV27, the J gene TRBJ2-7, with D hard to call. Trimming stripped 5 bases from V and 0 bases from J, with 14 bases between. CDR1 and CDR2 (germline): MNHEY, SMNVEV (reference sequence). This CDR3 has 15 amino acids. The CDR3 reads CASSPPNTASYEQYF. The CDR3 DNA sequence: TGTGCCAGCAGTCCACCCAACACAGCCTCCTACGAGCAGTACTTC.